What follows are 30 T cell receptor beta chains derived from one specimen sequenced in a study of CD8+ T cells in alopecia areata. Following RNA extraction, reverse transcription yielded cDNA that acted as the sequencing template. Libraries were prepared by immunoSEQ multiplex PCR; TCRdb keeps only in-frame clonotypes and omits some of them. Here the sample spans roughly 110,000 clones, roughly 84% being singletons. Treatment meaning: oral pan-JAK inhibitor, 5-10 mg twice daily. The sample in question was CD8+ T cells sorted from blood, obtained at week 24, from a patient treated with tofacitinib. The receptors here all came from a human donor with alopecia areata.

The CDR3 DNA reads as TGTGCCAGCAGTTTATCCACTTACAATGAGCAGTTCTTC. Translation gives CASSLSTYNEQFF. The V gene is TRBV27, the J gene TRBJ2-1; D ambiguous. Germline V gene lookup returns CDR1 MNHEY and CDR2 SMNVEV (reference sequence). This CDR3 is 13 amino acids long. V was pared by 0 bases and J by 4 bases, with 4 bases between.

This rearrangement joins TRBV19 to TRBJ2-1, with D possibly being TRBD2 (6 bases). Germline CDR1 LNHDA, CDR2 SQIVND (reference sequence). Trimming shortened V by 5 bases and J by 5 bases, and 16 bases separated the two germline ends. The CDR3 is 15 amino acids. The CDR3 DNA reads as TGTGCCAGTAGTCCCCCCGGGACTGCCCACAATGAGCAGTTCTTC. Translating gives CASSPPGTAHNEQFF.

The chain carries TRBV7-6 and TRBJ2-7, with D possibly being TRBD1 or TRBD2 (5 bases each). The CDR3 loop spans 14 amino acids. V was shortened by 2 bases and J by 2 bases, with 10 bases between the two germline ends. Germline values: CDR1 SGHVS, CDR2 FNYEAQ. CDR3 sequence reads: CASSLSRETYEQYF. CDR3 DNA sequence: TGTGCCAGCAGCTTAAGCAGGGAGACCTACGAGCAGTACTTC.

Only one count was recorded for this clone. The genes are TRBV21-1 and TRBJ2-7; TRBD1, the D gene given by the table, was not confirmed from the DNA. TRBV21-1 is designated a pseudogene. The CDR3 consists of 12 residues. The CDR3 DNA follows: TGTGCCAGCAGCAGGTCCAGGGACGAGCAGTACTTC. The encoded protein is CASSRSRDEQYF.

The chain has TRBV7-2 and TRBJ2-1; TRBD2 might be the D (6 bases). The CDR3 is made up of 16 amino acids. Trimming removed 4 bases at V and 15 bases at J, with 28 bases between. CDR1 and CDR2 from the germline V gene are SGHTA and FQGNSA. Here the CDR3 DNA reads TGTGCCAGCAGCTACCTGGCTAGCGAGCTCCCCCGCAGCAGGTTCTTC. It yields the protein CASSYLASELPRSRFF.

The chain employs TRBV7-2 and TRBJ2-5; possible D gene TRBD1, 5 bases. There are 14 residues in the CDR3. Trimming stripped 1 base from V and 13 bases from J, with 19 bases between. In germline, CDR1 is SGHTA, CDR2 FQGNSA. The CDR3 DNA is TGTGCCAGCAGCTTAGGCAGGGCCGGGCGCGAGGCGTACTTC. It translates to CASSLGRAGREAYF.

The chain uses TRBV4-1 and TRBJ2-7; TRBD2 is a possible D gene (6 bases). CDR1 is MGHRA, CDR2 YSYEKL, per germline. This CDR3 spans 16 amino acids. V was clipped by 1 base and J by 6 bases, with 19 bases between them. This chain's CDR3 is CASSQVLAGISVEQYF. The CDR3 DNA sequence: TGCGCCAGCAGCCAAGTTTTGGCGGGGATTAGTGTCGAGCAGTACTTC.

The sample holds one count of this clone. The CDR3 DNA follows: TGTGCCAGCAGCATCACTCGCACCGGGGAGCTGTTTTTT. Translated, it gives CASSITRTGELFF. This chain uses TRBV7-2 with TRBJ2-2; D gene ambiguous. This CDR3 has 13 residues. Trimming stripped 5 bases from V and 4 bases from J, with 8 bases between. Germline V lookup: CDR1 SGHTA, CDR2 FQGNSA.

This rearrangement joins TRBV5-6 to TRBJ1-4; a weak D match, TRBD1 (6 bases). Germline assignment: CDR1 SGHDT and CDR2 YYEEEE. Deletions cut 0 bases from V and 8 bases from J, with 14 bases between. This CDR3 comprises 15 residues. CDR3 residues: CASSLETGPREKLFF. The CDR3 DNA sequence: TGTGCCAGCAGCTTGGAGACAGGCCCAAGAGAAAAACTGTTTTTT.

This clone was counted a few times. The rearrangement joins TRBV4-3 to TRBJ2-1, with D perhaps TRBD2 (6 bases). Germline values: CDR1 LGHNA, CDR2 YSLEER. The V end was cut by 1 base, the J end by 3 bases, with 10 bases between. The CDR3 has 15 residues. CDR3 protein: CASSQGRGGYNEQFF. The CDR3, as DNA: TGCGCCAGCAGCCAAGGGAGGGGCGGCTACAATGAGCAGTTCTTC.

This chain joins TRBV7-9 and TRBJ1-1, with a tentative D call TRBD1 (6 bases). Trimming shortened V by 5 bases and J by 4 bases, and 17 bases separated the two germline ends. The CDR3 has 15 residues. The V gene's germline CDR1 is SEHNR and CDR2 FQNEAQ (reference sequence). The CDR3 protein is CASSPIWGRGTEAFF. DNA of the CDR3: TGTGCCAGCAGCCCCATCTGGGGGCGAGGCACTGAAGCTTTCTTT.

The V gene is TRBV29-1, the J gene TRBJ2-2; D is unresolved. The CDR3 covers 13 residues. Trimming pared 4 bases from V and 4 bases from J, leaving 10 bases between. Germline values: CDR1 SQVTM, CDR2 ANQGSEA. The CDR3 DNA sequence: TGCAGCGTTGTACTGGACCTCACCGGGGAGCTGTTTTTT. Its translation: CSVVLDLTGELFF.

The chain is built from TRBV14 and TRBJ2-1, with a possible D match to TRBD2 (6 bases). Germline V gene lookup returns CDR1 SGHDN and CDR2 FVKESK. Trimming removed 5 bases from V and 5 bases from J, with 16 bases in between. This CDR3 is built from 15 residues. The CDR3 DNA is TGTGCCAGCAGCTTTCGGGACTGGGAGCACAATGAGCAGTTCTTC. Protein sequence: CASSFRDWEHNEQFF. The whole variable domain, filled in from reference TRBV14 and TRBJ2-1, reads EAGVTQFPSHSVIEKGQTVTLRCDPISGHDNLYWYRRVMGKEIKFLLHFVKESKQDESGMPNNRFLAERTGGTYSTLKVQPAELEDSGVYFCASSFRDWEHNEQFFGPGTRLTVL.

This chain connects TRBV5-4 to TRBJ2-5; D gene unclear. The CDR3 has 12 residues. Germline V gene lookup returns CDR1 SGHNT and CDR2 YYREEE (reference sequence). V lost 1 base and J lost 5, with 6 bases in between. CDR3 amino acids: CASSLIEETQYF. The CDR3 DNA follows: TGTGCCAGCAGCTTGATTGAGGAGACCCAGTACTTC. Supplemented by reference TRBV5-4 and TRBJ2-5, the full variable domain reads ETGVTQSPTHLIKTRGQQVTLRCSSQSGHNTVSWYQQALGQGPQFIFQYYREEENGRGNFPPRFSGLQFPNYSSELNVNALELDDSALYLCASSLIEETQYFGPGTRLLVL.

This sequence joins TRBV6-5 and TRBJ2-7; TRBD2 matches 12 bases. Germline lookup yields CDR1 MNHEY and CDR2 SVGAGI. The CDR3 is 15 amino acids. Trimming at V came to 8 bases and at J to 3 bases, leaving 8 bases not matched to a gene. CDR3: CASGKASGGDYEQYF. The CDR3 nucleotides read TGTGCCAGCGGGAAGGCTAGCGGGGGGGACTACGAGCAGTACTTC.

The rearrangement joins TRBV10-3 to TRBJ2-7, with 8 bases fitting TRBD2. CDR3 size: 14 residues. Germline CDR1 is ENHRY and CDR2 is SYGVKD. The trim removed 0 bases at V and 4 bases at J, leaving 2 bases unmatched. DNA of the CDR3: TGTGCCATCAGTGAGTCGGGACTAGGTTACGAGCAGTACTTC. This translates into CAISESGLGYEQYF.

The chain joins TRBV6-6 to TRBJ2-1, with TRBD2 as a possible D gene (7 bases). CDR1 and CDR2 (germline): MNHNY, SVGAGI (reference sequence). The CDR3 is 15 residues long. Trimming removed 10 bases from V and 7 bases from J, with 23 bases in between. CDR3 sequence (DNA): TGTGCCATCAGCTCCGTTAGGGGGGGCCCAAATGAGCAGTTCTTC. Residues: CAISSVRGGPNEQFF.

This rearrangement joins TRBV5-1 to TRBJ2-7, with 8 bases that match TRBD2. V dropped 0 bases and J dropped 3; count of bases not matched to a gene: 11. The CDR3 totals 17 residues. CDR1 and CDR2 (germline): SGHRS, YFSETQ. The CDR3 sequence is CASSLDDTRGANYEQYF. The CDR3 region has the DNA TGCGCCAGCAGCTTGGATGACACGCGGGGGGCGAACTACGAGCAGTACTTC.

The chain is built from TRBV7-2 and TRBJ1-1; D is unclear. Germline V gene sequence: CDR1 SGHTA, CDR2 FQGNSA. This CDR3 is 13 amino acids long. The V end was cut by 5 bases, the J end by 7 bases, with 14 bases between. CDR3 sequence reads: CASSPQPGVEAFF. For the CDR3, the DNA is TGTGCCAGCAGCCCTCAACCGGGAGTTGAAGCTTTCTTT. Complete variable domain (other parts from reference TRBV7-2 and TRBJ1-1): GAGVSQSPSNKVTEKGKDVELRCDPISGHTALYWYRQSLGQGLEFLIYFQGNSAPDKSGLPSDRFSAERTGGSVSTLTIQRTQQEDSAVYLCASSPQPGVEAFFGQGTRLTVV.

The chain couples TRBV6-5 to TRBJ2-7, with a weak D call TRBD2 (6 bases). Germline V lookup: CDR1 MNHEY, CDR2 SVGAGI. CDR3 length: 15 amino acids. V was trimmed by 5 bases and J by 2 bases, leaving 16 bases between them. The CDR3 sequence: CASSLNPGLAYEQYF. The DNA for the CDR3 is TGTGCCAGCAGTCTGAATCCGGGACTGGCCTACGAGCAGTACTTC.

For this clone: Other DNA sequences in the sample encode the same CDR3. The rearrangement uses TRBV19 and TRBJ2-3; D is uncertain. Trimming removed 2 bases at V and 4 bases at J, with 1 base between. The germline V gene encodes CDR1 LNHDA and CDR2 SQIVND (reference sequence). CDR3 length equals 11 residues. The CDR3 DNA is TGTGCCAGTAGTATATCAGATACGCAGTATTTT. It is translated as CASSISDTQYF.

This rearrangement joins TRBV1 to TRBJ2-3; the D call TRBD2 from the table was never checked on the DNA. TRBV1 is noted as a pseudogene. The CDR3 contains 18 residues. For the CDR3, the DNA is TGCACCAGCAGCCCCTATATCCAGCGGGGGGGCCTGACAGATACGCAGTATTTT. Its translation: CTSSPYIQRGGLTDTQYF.

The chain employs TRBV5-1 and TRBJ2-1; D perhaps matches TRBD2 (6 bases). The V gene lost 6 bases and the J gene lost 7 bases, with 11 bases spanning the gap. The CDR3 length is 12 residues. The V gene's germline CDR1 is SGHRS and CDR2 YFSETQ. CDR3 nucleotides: TGCGCCAGCACGTGGGCGGGGAATGAGCAGTTCTTC. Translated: CASTWAGNEQFF.

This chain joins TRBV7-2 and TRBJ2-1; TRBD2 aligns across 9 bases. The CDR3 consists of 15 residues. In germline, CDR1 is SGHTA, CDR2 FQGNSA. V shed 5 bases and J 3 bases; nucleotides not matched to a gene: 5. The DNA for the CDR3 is TGTGCCAGCAGCATAGTAGCGGGGGACTACAATGAGCAGTTCTTC. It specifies CASSIVAGDYNEQFF. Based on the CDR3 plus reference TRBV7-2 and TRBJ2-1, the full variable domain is GAGVSQSPSNKVTEKGKDVELRCDPISGHTALYWYRQSLGQGLEFLIYFQGNSAPDKSGLPSDRFSAERTGGSVSTLTIQRTQQEDSAVYLCASSIVAGDYNEQFFGPGTRLTVL.

CDR3 sequence (DNA): TGTGCCAGCAGCCGCTCGGGCCGAGTAGAGACCCAGTACTTC. It specifies CASSRSGRVETQYF. V gene TRBV5-4 combines with J gene TRBJ2-5; D call uncertain. The CDR3 is 14 residues long. V was clipped by 4 bases and J by 4 bases, with 14 bases between them. Germline V CDR1 and CDR2: SGHNT, YYREEE (reference sequence).

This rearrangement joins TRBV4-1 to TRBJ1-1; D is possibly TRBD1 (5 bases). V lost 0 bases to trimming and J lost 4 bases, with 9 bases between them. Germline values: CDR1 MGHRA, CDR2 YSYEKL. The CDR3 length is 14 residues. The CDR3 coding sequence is TGCGCCAGCAGCCAAGAGAAAGGGGCCACTGAAGCTTTCTTT. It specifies CASSQEKGATEAFF.

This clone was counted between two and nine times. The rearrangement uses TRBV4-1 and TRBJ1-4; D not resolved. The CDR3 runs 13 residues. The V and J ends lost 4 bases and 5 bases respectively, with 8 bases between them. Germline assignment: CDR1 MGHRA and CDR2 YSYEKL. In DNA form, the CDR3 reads TGCGCCAGCAGCCCCTTTGGCAATGAAAAACTGTTTTTT. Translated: CASSPFGNEKLFF.

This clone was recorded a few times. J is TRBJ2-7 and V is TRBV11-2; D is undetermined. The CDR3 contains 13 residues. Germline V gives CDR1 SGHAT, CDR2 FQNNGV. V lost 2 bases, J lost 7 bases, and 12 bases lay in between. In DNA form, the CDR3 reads TGTGCCAGCAGCTTATTTTATCGGCTGGAGCAGTACTTC. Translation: CASSLFYRLEQYF.

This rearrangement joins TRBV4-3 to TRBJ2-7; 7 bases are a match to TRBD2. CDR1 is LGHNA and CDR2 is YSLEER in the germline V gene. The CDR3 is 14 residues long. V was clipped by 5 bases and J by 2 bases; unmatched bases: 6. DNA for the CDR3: TGCGCCAGCAGCAGGAACCGGGGGGCCTACGAGCAGTACTTC. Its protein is CASSRNRGAYEQYF.

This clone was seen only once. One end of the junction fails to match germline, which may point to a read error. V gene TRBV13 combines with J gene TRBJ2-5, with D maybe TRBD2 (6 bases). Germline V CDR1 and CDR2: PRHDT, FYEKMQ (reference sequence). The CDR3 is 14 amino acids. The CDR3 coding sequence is TGTGCCAGCAGCGTAGGACGGGGGCAAGAGACCCAGTACTTC. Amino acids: CASSVGRGQETQYF.